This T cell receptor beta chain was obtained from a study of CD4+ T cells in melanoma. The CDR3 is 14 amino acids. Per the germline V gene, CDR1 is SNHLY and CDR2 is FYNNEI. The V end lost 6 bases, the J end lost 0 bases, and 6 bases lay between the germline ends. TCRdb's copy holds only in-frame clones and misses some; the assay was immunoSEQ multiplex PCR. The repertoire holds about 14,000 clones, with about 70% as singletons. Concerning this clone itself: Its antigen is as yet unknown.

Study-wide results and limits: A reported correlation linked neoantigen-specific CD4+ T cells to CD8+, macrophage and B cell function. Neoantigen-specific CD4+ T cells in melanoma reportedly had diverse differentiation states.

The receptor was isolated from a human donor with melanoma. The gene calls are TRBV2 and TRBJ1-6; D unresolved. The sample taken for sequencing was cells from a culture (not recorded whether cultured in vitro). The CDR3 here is CASRGSSYNSPLHF. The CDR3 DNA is TGTGCCAGCAGGGGTAGCTCCTATAATTCACCCCTCCACTTT.